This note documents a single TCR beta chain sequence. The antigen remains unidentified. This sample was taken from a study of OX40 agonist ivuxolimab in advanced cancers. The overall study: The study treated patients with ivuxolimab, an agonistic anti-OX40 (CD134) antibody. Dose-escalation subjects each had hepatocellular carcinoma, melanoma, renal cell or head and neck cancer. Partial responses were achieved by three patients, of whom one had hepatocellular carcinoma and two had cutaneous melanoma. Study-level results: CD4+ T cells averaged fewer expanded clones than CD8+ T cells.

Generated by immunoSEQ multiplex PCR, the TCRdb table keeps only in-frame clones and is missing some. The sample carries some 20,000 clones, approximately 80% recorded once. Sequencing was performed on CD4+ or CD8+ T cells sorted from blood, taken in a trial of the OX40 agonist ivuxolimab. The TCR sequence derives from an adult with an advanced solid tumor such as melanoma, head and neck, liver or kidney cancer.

CDR3 region: CASSLEAGAGEETQYF. The DNA of the CDR3 is TGTGCCAGCAGTTTAGAAGCTGGGGCAGGAGAAGAGACCCAGTACTTC. The rearrangement joins TRBV28 to TRBJ2-5; possibly TRBD1 for D (5 bases). V lost 2 bases and J lost 3, with 16 bases in between. Germline CDR1 reads MDHEN; CDR2 reads SYDVKM. The CDR3 has 16 residues.